The T cell receptor (beta chain) described here comes from a study of siplizumab effects on memory and regulatory T cells. About this clone itself: Its antigen is currently unknown.

Every sample had 80,000 to 100,000 of its TCR templates assayed. The method was immunoSEQ multiplex PCR; TCRdb's version includes in-frame clones alone and lacks a portion of them. Among 70,000 to 90,000 clones listed, about 90% were seen once. V was cut by 5 bases and J by 0 bases, with 5 bases left in between. The length of the CDR3 is 12 residues. Per the germline V gene, CDR1 is GTSNPN and CDR2 is SVGIG (reference sequence). Broader study findings: The study found that mappable alloreactive CD4+ clones averaged roughly 69% Treg-derived with siplizumab and roughly 27% in controls.

J is TRBJ2-1 and V is TRBV30; D is ambiguous. Input material: CD4+ T cells sorted from blood. The clonotype was recovered from a human donor in good health. As DNA, the CDR3 is TGTGCCTGGGCCGTCTCCTACAATGAGCAGTTCTTC. It specifies CAWAVSYNEQFF.